Below, 17 T cell receptor beta chains from the same sample are listed, as sequenced in a study of cytomegalovirus exposure and HLA in healthy donors. The PCR contained 60 Vbeta and 13 Jbeta primers. Clones were sequenced by immunoSEQ multiplex PCR, and TCRdb holds only the in-frame ones, with some missing. This sample has 150,000 to 200,000 clones, with around 85% found just once. What was sequenced was PBMCs. These TCRs come from a man aged 50 or older in good health and CMV-seronegative.

The chain couples TRBV4-3 to TRBJ1-2, with 7 positions matching TRBD1. CDR1 is LGHNA and CDR2 is YSLEER in the germline V gene. The CDR3 loop spans 15 amino acids. V lost 2 bases, J lost 0 bases, and 3 bases stayed unmatched. CDR3 residues: CASSQRQGANYGYTF. The CDR3 DNA reads as TGCGCCAGCAGCCAACGACAGGGTGCTAACTATGGCTACACCTTC.

This chain uses TRBV28 with TRBJ2-1, with 9 nucleotides matching TRBD2. This CDR3 is built from 16 residues. The germline V gene has CDR1 MDHEN and CDR2 SYDVKM. J was trimmed by 4 bases and V by 3 bases; bases with no gene match: 7. CDR3 sequence: CASSLGPSGVYNEQFF. Here the CDR3 DNA reads TGTGCCAGCAGTTTGGGTCCTAGCGGGGTATACAATGAGCAGTTCTTC.

The chain couples TRBV10-3 to TRBJ1-5; no clear D gene. Looked up from germline, CDR1 is ENHRY and CDR2 is SYGVKD. Trimming took 0 bases from V and 0 from J, leaving 9 bases between them. The CDR3 totals 16 residues. The CDR3 region is CAISESPRISNQPQHF. The CDR3 DNA reads as TGTGCCATCAGTGAGTCGCCGAGGATTAGCAATCAGCCCCAGCATTTT.

This rearrangement joins TRBV5-6 to TRBJ2-3; 9 bases are shared with TRBD1. J lost 0 bases, V lost 0 bases, and 8 bases had no gene match. The CDR3 covers 18 residues. Germline CDR1 and CDR2: SGHDT and YYEEEE. The CDR3 protein is CASSLARDRVFSTDTQYF. CDR3 DNA sequence: TGTGCCAGCAGCTTGGCCAGGGACAGGGTGTTTAGCACAGATACGCAGTATTTT.

This chain joins TRBV10-2 and TRBJ1-5; D is undetermined. The V end was cut by 0 bases, the J end by 11 bases, with 11 bases between. CDR1 WSHSY and CDR2 SAAADI come from the germline V gene. The CDR3 has 13 amino acids. This chain's CDR3 is CASSESPQLAQHF. Written as DNA, the CDR3 is TGCGCCAGCAGTGAGTCTCCCCAGTTGGCCCAGCATTTT.

Concerning this clone itself: Other DNA sequences from this sample encode an identical CDR3 as well. This chain links TRBV5-1 with TRBJ1-2, with D possibly matching TRBD1 (6 bases). CDR1 is SGHRS, CDR2 YFSETQ, per germline. This CDR3 is built from 13 residues. V was shortened by 0 bases and J by 7 bases, with 10 bases between the two germline ends. CDR3 nucleotides: TGCGCCAGCAGCTTGGAAGGGGGAAGTGGCTACACCTTC. It codes for CASSLEGGSGYTF.

This clone was recorded a few times. This chain connects TRBV5-1 to TRBJ2-5; D gene ambiguous. V was shortened by 0 bases and J by 6 bases, with 12 bases between the two germline ends. The CDR3 has 14 amino acids. Germline CDR1 SGHRS, CDR2 YFSETQ. This CDR3 is CASSLGTGWQTQYF. The CDR3 DNA sequence: TGCGCCAGCAGCTTGGGTACGGGTTGGCAGACCCAGTACTTC.

The chain joins TRBV5-1 to TRBJ1-4; TRBD1 aligns across 11 bases. CDR1 and CDR2 from the germline V gene are SGHRS and YFSETQ. CDR3 length equals 16 residues. V shed 0 bases, J shed 8 bases, and the junction held 6 bases outside the gene matches. CDR3 in amino acids: CASSLEGQGVREKLFF. The CDR3 DNA reads TGCGCCAGCAGCTTGGAGGGACAGGGGGTGAGGGAAAAACTGTTTTTT.

The chain combines TRBV29-1 with TRBJ2-3, with D possibly being TRBD2 (6 bases). CDR1 SQVTM and CDR2 ANQGSEA come from the germline V gene. There are 15 residues in the CDR3. V was trimmed by 5 bases and J by 8 bases, leaving 23 bases between them. Here the CDR3 reads CSVPNLASRGGTQYF. The CDR3 region has the DNA TGCAGCGTTCCCAATTTGGCTAGTAGGGGAGGTACGCAGTATTTT.

The chain carries TRBV11-2 and TRBJ2-2, with D possibly being TRBD2 (6 bases). This CDR3 region has 14 residues. Trimming shortened V by 5 bases and J by 8 bases, and 15 bases separated the two germline ends. Germline CDR1 and CDR2: SGHAT and FQNNGV. CDR3 in DNA: TGTGCCAGCAGCGGGCGGGACCGCCCGGGGGAGCTGTTTTTT. Residues: CASSGRDRPGELFF. The whole variable domain, remainder taken from reference TRBV11-2 and TRBJ2-2, is EAGVAQSPRYKIIEKRQSVAFWCNPISGHATLYWYQQILGQGPKLLIQFQNNGVVDDSQLPKDRFSAERLKGVDSTLKIQPAKLEDSAVYLCASSGRDRPGELFFGEGSRLTVL.

In its sample, this clone was seen a few times. CDR3 bases: TGTGCCAGCGCGGGGAGACCAGGCAATCAGCCCCAGCATTTT. Its translation: CASAGRPGNQPQHF. This sequence joins TRBV27 and TRBJ1-5; unclear D gene. Germline CDR1 and CDR2: MNHEY and SMNVEV (reference sequence). The length of the CDR3 is 14 residues. Trimming pared 8 bases from V and 2 bases from J, leaving 13 bases between.

As regards this clone: The junction does not match germline at one end; this may be a read error. The chain uses TRBV7-9 and TRBJ2-7, with D possibly matching TRBD1 (6 bases). The CDR3 totals 14 residues. CDR1 and CDR2 (germline): SEHNR, FQNEAQ (reference sequence). The CDR3 DNA is TGTTCCAGCAGTCCGACAGGCGGTTTACCCGAGCAGTACTTC. Translating gives CSSSPTGGLPEQYF.

V gene TRBV5-8 combines with J gene TRBJ2-2; D is possibly TRBD1 (5 bases). The V and J ends lost 1 base and 4 bases respectively, with 11 bases between them. This CDR3 has 15 residues. Germline V gives CDR1 SGHTS, CDR2 YDEGEE. CDR3 region: CASSLLRVSTGELFF. In nucleotides, the CDR3 is TGTGCCAGCAGCTTGCTCAGGGTCAGCACCGGGGAGCTGTTTTTT.

The rearrangement uses TRBV5-8 and TRBJ1-1; 7 bases are shared with TRBD1. The CDR3 is made up of 16 amino acids. V was pared by 2 bases and J by 7 bases, with 14 bases of the junction left unmatched. Germline V gives CDR1 SGHTS, CDR2 YDEGEE. CDR3 region: CASSFQHSQGRSEAFF. As DNA, the CDR3 is TGTGCCAGCAGCTTTCAACACTCACAGGGGAGGAGTGAAGCTTTCTTT.

This chain uses TRBV4-1 with TRBJ1-2; D not certain. V shed 0 bases and J shed 8 bases, with 4 bases lying between them. The CDR3 spans 11 residues. CDR1 MGHRA and CDR2 YSYEKL come from the germline V gene. The CDR3 sequence: CASSQDSGYTF. DNA for the CDR3: TGCGCCAGCAGCCAAGACTCGGGCTACACCTTC.

This clone was seen a single time. J is TRBJ1-2 and V is TRBV5-1; D not resolved. Between the trimmed V and J ends, which lost 0 bases and 4 bases, there was a span of 10 bases. The CDR3 runs to 14 residues. CDR1 is SGHRS, CDR2 YFSETQ, per germline. The CDR3: CASSLAPEAYGYTF. The CDR3 region has the DNA TGCGCCAGCAGCTTGGCCCCTGAGGCCTATGGCTACACCTTC.

The chain couples TRBV19 to TRBJ2-7; D ambiguous. The CDR3 is 16 residues long. Germline V CDR1 and CDR2: LNHDA, SQIVND (reference sequence). Trimming took 6 bases from V and 5 from J, leaving 23 bases between them. CDR3 sequence (DNA): TGTGCCAGTAGCCCTTCTGGCTCCCGAGGCGGAGACGAGCAGTACTTC. It encodes CASSPSGSRGGDEQYF.